Listed below are T cell receptor beta chains from one sample, sequenced in a study of graft-versus-host responses after intestinal transplantation. The repertoire was sequenced with immunoSEQ multiplex PCR; TCRdb's copy has only in-frame clones and lacks some. The sample comprises about 59,000 clones, approximately 94% of which are singletons, and 0.35% to 0.45% rests with the top ten. The antigens these receptors bind are not known. The specimen comprised unstimulated CD4+ T cells sorted from spleen or lymph node cells, sampled before transplant. The receptors here all came from a human donor who was the organ donor for an intestinal transplant. The CDR3 runs from the conserved cysteine through the conserved F or W. D genes are given only for firm matches. Expanded clones are given a class, and other clones once, few, many or no size at all.

clone size: NA; V gene: TRBV7-2; D gene: NA; J gene: TRBJ2-2; CDR3 DNA: TGTGCCAGCAGCTTACTAGCAGCTACGAACACCGGGGAGCTGTTTTTT; CDR3 protein: CASSLLAATNTGELFF
clone size: NA; V gene: TRBV7-8; D gene: TRBD2; J gene: TRBJ2-3; CDR3 DNA: TGTGCCAGCAGCTCCCTCTTCGGGGGGGCTGGGAACGTTTTCACAGATACGCAGTATTTT; CDR3 protein: CASSSLFGGAGNVFTDTQYF
clone size: few; V gene: TRBV2; D gene: NA; J gene: TRBJ1-2; CDR3 DNA: TGTGCCAGCAGTGCCCCGGGGGCGGGCTACACCTTC; CDR3 protein: CASSAPGAGYTF
clone size: once; V gene: TRBV11-3; D gene: NA; J gene: TRBJ2-3; CDR3 DNA: TGTGCCAGCAGCTTAGGGGGGGGCTGGGATACGCAGTATTTT; CDR3 protein: CASSLGGGWDTQYF
clone size: NA; V gene: TRBV5-1; D gene: NA; J gene: TRBJ2-1; CDR3 DNA: TGCGCCAGCAGCGGGATCGAGAGGGGGAGGATCGGATACAATGAGCAGTTCTTC; CDR3 protein: CASSGIERGRIGYNEQFF
clone size: NA; V gene: TRBV27; D gene: NA; J gene: TRBJ2-7; CDR3 DNA: TGTGCCAGCAGTCCCCGGACGGAATACTACGAGCAGTACTTC; CDR3 protein: CASSPRTEYYEQYF
clone size: NA; V gene: TRBV15; D gene: NA; J gene: TRBJ1-1; CDR3 DNA: TGTACCACCAGCAGAGGGTTGATGGGGGGCACTGAAGCTTTCTTT; CDR3 protein: CTTSRGLMGGTEAFF
clone size: once; V gene: TRBV11-1; D gene: TRBD1; J gene: TRBJ2-1; CDR3 DNA: TGTGCCAGCAGTTGGGGACAGGGGCATGAGCAGTTCTTC; CDR3 protein: CASSWGQGHEQFF
clone size: NA; V gene: TRBV28; D gene: NA; J gene: TRBJ2-7; CDR3 DNA: TGTGCCAGTAAGAGACACGGAGGCTACGAGCAGTACTTC; CDR3 protein: CASKRHGGYEQYF
clone size: NA; V gene: TRBV14; D gene: NA; J gene: TRBJ1-5; CDR3 DNA: TGTGCCAGCAGCCAAGAGGGGAGGGGGCCCCAGCATTTT; CDR3 protein: CASSQEGRGPQHF
clone size: NA; V gene: TRBV5-8; D gene: NA; J gene: TRBJ1-5; CDR3 DNA: TGTGCCAGCAGCTTAGGCCAGGTAATCAATCAGCCCCAGCATTTT; CDR3 protein: CASSLGQVINQPQHF
clone size: NA; V gene: TRBV4-2; D gene: TRBD1; J gene: TRBJ1-3; CDR3 DNA: TGTGCCAGCAGCCAAGGACCGGGACAGGGGGCACTTGGAAACACCATATATTTT; CDR3 protein: CASSQGPGQGALGNTIYF
clone size: NA; V gene: TRBV19; D gene: TRBD1; J gene: TRBJ1-2; CDR3 DNA: TGTGCCAGTAGGATCTCCGGGACAGGGGGGACCTATGGCTACACCTTC; CDR3 protein: CASRISGTGGTYGYTF
clone size: NA; V gene: TRBV7-2; D gene: NA; J gene: TRBJ2-1; CDR3 DNA: TGTGCCAGCAGCCCCCGGAGTGGACACGCGGGGTTCTTC; CDR3 protein: CASSPRSGHAGFF
clone size: NA; V gene: TRBV15; D gene: TRBD2; J gene: TRBJ2-4; CDR3 DNA: TGTGCCACCAGCAGCTTACTAGCGGGGTCTTTTACAGGGTTTGCCAAAAACATTCAGTACTTC; CDR3 protein: CATSSLLAGSFTGFAKNIQYF
clone size: NA; V gene: TRBV5-4; D gene: TRBD2; J gene: TRBJ2-5; CDR3 DNA: TGTGCCAGCAGCTTCCAGGGCGGGGGGAAAGAGACCCAGTACTTC; CDR3 protein: CASSFQGGGKETQYF
clone size: NA; V gene: TRBV6-1; D gene: NA; J gene: TRBJ1-2; CDR3 DNA: TGTGCCAGCAGAGGCGGGATCGGAAACTATGGCTACACCTTC; CDR3 protein: CASRGGIGNYGYTF
clone size: few; V gene: TRBV6-4; D gene: NA; J gene: TRBJ2-7; CDR3 DNA: TGTGCCAGCAGGTGGGCAGTCTACGAGCAGTACTTC; CDR3 protein: CASRWAVYEQYF
clone size: NA; V gene: TRBV19; D gene: TRBD1; J gene: TRBJ1-3; CDR3 DNA: TGTGCCAGTAGTAGAACAGGGGTCGGAAACACCATATATTTT; CDR3 protein: CASSRTGVGNTIYF
clone size: NA; V gene: TRBV15; D gene: NA; J gene: TRBJ2-4; CDR3 DNA: TGTGCCACCAGCAGTGCCGGGACTTTGTCAGGCAAAAACATTCAGTACTTC; CDR3 protein: CATSSAGTLSGKNIQYF